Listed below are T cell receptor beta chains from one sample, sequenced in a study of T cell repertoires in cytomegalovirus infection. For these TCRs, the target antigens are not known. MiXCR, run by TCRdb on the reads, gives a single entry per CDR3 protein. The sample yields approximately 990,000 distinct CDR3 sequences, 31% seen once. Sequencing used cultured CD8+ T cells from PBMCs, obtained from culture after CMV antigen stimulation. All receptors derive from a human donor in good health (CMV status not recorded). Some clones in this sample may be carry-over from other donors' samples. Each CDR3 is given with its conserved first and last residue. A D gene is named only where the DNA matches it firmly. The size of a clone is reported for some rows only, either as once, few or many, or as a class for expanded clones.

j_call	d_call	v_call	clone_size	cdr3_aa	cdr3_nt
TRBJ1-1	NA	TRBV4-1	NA	CASSQEGQGTEAFF	TGCGCCAGCAGCCAAGAAGGGCAGGGAACTGAAGCTTTCTTT
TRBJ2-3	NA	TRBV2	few	CASTEGGTQYF	TGTGCCAGCACGGAGGGTGGTACGCAGTATTTT
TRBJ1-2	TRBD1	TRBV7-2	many	CASTPETGVFYGYTF	TGTGCCAGCACGCCCGAGACAGGGGTTTTCTATGGCTACACCTTC
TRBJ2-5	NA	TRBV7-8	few	CASSLVGDSRETQYF	TGTGCCAGCAGCTTAGTGGGTGACAGCCGGGAGACCCAGTACTTC
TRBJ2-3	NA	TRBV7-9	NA	CASSIDREDFADTQYF	TGTGCCAGCAGCATAGACAGGGAGGATTTTGCAGATACGCAGTATTTT
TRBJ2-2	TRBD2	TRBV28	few	CASTPPSSGGTGELFF	TGTGCCAGCACCCCGCCTAGTAGCGGGGGGACCGGGGAGCTGTTTTTT
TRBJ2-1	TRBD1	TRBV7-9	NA	CASSGKGQGSSNEQFF	TGTGCCAGCAGCGGAAAGGGACAGGGTAGTAGCAATGAGCAGTTCTTC
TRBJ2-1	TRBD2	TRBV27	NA	CASSLGLAKEQFF	TGTGCCAGCAGTCTAGGACTAGCGAAAGAGCAGTTCTTC
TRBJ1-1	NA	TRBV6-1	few	CASSRTALMNTEAFF	TGTGCCAGCAGTAGGACAGCCCTAATGAACACTGAAGCTTTCTTT
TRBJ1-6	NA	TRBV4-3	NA	CASSQDQTNLGDNSPLHF	TGCGCCAGCAGCCAAGATCAAACAAACCTGGGAGATAATTCACCCCTCCACTTT